The clone carrying this T cell receptor (beta chain) was seen at least ten times. Its target is unknown. One entry per CDR3 protein, called by TCRdb with MiXCR from the 5' RACE reads. Of tens of thousands of distinct CDR3 sequences listed, approximately 11% are singletons. The record originates from a study of neurological immune-mediated disorders. Study-wide points: Subjects shared no identical expanded-clone CDR3 amino acid sequences, suggesting private TCR-beta repertoires in all groups.

Germline CDR1 is SQVTM and CDR2 is ANQGSEA. The CDR3 spans 16 residues. V was clipped by 7 bases and J by 3 bases; unmatched bases: 8. The V and J genes are TRBV29-1 and TRBJ2-3, with 15 bases that match TRBD2. Sequencing was done on a sample of PBMCs. This clonotype was sampled from a woman in her sixties or seventies with HTLV-1-associated myelopathy (HAM/TSP). CDR3: CSAKPGLAGGTDTQYF. The CDR3 nucleotides read TGCAGCGCCAAACCTGGACTAGCGGGAGGGACAGATACGCAGTATTTT.